This is a list of T cell receptor beta chains from one sample in a study of response to subunit inactivated influenza vaccine. TCRdb re-derived calls from the RT-PCR reads in MiXCR, one entry per CDR3 protein. The sample lists 300,000 to 350,000 distinct CDR3 sequences; just over 20% were seen once. The starting material was PBMCs from blood, obtained less than 22 months after vaccination. Receptor source: a man between 50 and 75 years old who received an inactivated influenza vaccine. Both conserved end residues are part of each CDR3. The D gene is left open where the match is weak. Clone size appears in some rows only: once, few, many, or a class for an expanded clone.

J: TRBJ2-1; size: .; D: .; V: TRBV7-8; CDR3: CASSPRVYNEQFF; DNA: TGTGCCAGCAGCCCCCGGGTATACAATGAGCAGTTCTTC
J: TRBJ2-2; size: .; D: .; V: TRBV24-1; CDR3: CATSDPGRNTGELFF; DNA: TGTGCCACCAGTGACCCCGGTCGGAACACCGGGGAGCTGTTTTTT
J: TRBJ1-1; size: few; D: TRBD1; V: TRBV5-6; CDR3: CASSFLRTGGTEAFF; DNA: TGTGCCAGCAGCTTTCTTAGGACAGGGGGAACAGAAGCTTTCTTT
J: TRBJ1-5; size: many; D: .; V: TRBV4-3; CDR3: CASSQDGTGPNQPQHF; DNA: TGCGCCAGCAGCCAAGATGGGACGGGGCCAAATCAGCCCCAGCATTTT
J: TRBJ1-3; size: .; D: TRBD1; V: TRBV9; CDR3: CASSAGGTGTTGNTIYF; DNA: TGTGCCAGCAGCGCCGGAGGGACAGGTACAACTGGAAACACCATATATTTT
J: TRBJ1-6; size: few; D: .; V: TRBV30; CDR3: CAWSGTASPLHF; DNA: TGTGCCTGGAGTGGAACAGCCTCACCCCTCCACTTT
J: TRBJ2-1; size: few; D: .; V: TRBV28; CDR3: CASSLSGPPWNEQFF; DNA: TGTGCCAGCAGTTTGTCGGGGCCGCCTTGGAATGAGCAGTTCTTC
J: TRBJ1-5; size: .; D: .; V: TRBV20-1; CDR3: CSARDAVRKGNQPQHF; DNA: TGCAGTGCTAGAGATGCGGTTCGAAAGGGCAATCAGCCCCAGCATTTT
J: TRBJ2-7; size: many; D: .; V: TRBV2; CDR3: CASSVFEQYF; DNA: TGTGCCAGCAGTGTTTTCGAGCAGTACTTC
J: TRBJ1-1; size: many; D: TRBD1; V: TRBV5-1; CDR3: CASSFTGGLNTEAFF; DNA: TGCGCCAGCAGCTTTACAGGGGGTTTGAACACTGAAGCTTTCTTT
J: TRBJ1-2; size: few; D: .; V: TRBV24-1; CDR3: CATSDLEQSYGYTF; DNA: TGTGCCACCAGTGATTTAGAGCAGAGCTATGGCTACACCTTC
J: TRBJ1-1; size: many; D: .; V: TRBV5-6; CDR3: CASSYDRRGPEAFF; DNA: TGTGCCAGCAGTTATGACAGACGGGGGCCTGAAGCTTTCTTT
J: TRBJ2-3; size: few; D: TRBD2; V: TRBV15; CDR3: CATSTGLAGYTDTQYF; DNA: TGTGCCACCAGCACTGGACTAGCGGGTTACACAGATACGCAGTATTTT
J: TRBJ2-3; size: .; D: .; V: TRBV6-1; CDR3: CASSEAGRTDTQYF; DNA: TGTGCCAGCAGTGAAGCGGGGCGCACAGATACGCAGTATTTT
J: TRBJ2-2; size: .; D: TRBD1; V: TRBV4-1; CDR3: CASSVDRATGELFF; DNA: TGCGCCAGCAGCGTAGACAGGGCCACCGGGGAGCTGTTTTTT
J: TRBJ2-3; size: few; D: .; V: TRBV6-5; CDR3: CASSYLAGQSDTQYF; DNA: TGTGCCAGCAGTTACCTAGCCGGACAGTCAGATACGCAGTATTTT
J: TRBJ2-7; size: .; D: TRBD2; V: TRBV5-4; CDR3: CASSWGGEQYF; DNA: TGTGCCAGCAGCTGGGGGGGCGAGCAGTACTTC
J: TRBJ2-3; size: .; D: .; V: TRBV4-1; CDR3: CASSPRIGGTDTQYF; DNA: TGCGCCAGCAGCCCCCGCATCGGCGGCACAGATACGCAGTATTTT
J: TRBJ1-1; size: few; D: .; V: TRBV29-1; CDR3: CSVDGQLNTEAFF; DNA: TGCAGCGTTGATGGACAGTTGAACACTGAAGCTTTCTTT
J: TRBJ2-3; size: few; D: .; V: TRBV20-1; CDR3: CSAHPLTDTQYF; DNA: TGCAGTGCTCACCCCCTAACTGATACGCAGTATTTT
J: TRBJ2-7; size: .; D: TRBD2; V: TRBV20-1; CDR3: CSAHLAGGNHEQYF; DNA: TGCAGTGCTCATCTAGCGGGAGGGAACCACGAGCAGTACTTC
J: TRBJ2-7; size: few; D: .; V: TRBV12-3/TRBV12-4; CDR3: CASSLVGPGSYEQYF; DNA: TGTGCCAGCAGTTTAGTGGGGCCAGGGTCCTACGAGCAGTACTTC
J: TRBJ2-1; size: .; D: TRBD2; V: TRBV29-1; CDR3: CSVATVTGRASGTNEQFF; DNA: TGCAGCGTTGCCACTGTGACAGGGAGGGCTAGCGGGACCAATGAGCAGTTCTTC
J: TRBJ2-3; size: few; D: TRBD2; V: TRBV5-6; CDR3: CASSQGLAPDTDTQYF; DNA: TGTGCCAGCAGCCAGGGACTAGCTCCCGACACAGATACGCAGTATTTT
J: TRBJ2-3; size: few; D: TRBD2; V: TRBV12-3/TRBV12-4; CDR3: CASRLAGASDTQYF; DNA: TGTGCCAGCAGACTAGCGGGGGCGTCAGATACGCAGTATTTT
J: TRBJ2-1; size: .; D: .; V: TRBV4-3; CDR3: CASSLGVYLNEQFF; DNA: TGCGCCAGCAGCCTTGGGGTCTACCTCAATGAGCAGTTCTTC
J: TRBJ1-5; size: few; D: .; V: TRBV12-3/TRBV12-4; CDR3: CASSWGLSNQPQHF; DNA: TGTGCCAGCAGTTGGGGCCTCAGCAATCAGCCCCAGCATTTT
J: TRBJ2-2; size: once; D: .; V: TRBV12-3/TRBV12-4; CDR3: CASSFLPRTGELFF; DNA: TGTGCCAGCAGTTTTCTGCCGAGGACCGGGGAGCTGTTTTTT
J: TRBJ2-2; size: .; D: .; V: TRBV7-9; CDR3: CASPDETGELFF; DNA: TGTGCCAGTCCCGACGAAACCGGGGAGCTGTTTTTT
J: TRBJ2-1; size: .; D: TRBD2; V: TRBV5-1; CDR3: CASSRTGRGGTSVQFF; DNA: TGCGCCAGCAGCCGCACTGGGCGGGGGGGCACTTCTGTGCAGTTCTTC
J: TRBJ2-1; size: few; D: .; V: TRBV3-1; CDR3: CASSQWERAHEQFF; DNA: TGTGCCAGCAGCCAATGGGAAAGGGCACATGAGCAGTTCTTC
J: TRBJ1-6; size: few; D: .; V: TRBV25-1; CDR3: CASSETEREPLHF; DNA: TGTGCCAGCAGTGAAACGGAGAGGGAACCCCTCCACTTT
J: TRBJ1-1; size: many; D: .; V: TRBV7-7; CDR3: CASSLDGDTEAFF; DNA: TGTGCTAGCAGCTTAGATGGAGACACTGAAGCTTTCTTT
J: TRBJ2-7; size: .; D: TRBD2; V: TRBV28; CDR3: CASSLVSLAGTYEQYF; DNA: TGTGCCAGCAGTTTAGTTTCACTAGCGGGAACCTACGAGCAGTACTTC
J: TRBJ2-7; size: .; D: .; V: TRBV12-2; CDR3: CASRLTPSDYEQYF; DNA: TGTGCAAGTCGCTTAACACCGTCCGACTACGAGCAGTACTTC
J: TRBJ1-1; size: .; D: .; V: TRBV2; CDR3: CASSEGATMNTEAFF; DNA: TGTGCCAGCAGTGAGGGGGCTACAATGAACACTGAAGCTTTCTTT
J: TRBJ1-1; size: few; D: .; V: TRBV5-1; CDR3: CASGTAKNTEAFF; DNA: TGCGCCAGCGGGACGGCAAAGAACACTGAAGCTTTCTTT
J: TRBJ1-2; size: many; D: .; V: TRBV7-2; CDR3: CASSPDSNYGYTF; DNA: TGTGCCAGCAGCCCCGACAGTAACTATGGCTACACCTTC
J: TRBJ1-1; size: many; D: .; V: TRBV5-5; CDR3: CASSLTLRDTEAFF; DNA: TGTGCCAGCAGCTTGACCCTCAGGGACACTGAAGCTTTCTTT
J: TRBJ2-5; size: .; D: .; V: TRBV2; CDR3: CASSGNQRETQYF; DNA: TGTGCCAGCAGTGGTAACCAGCGAGAGACCCAGTACTTC
J: TRBJ2-2; size: .; D: .; V: TRBV7-3; CDR3: CASSLIDDGELFF; DNA: TGTGCCAGCAGCTTAATAGATGATGGGGAGCTGTTTTTT
J: TRBJ2-2; size: few; D: .; V: TRBV12-3/TRBV12-4; CDR3: CASSLPETGELFF; DNA: TGTGCCAGCAGTTTACCTGAGACCGGGGAGCTGTTTTTT
J: TRBJ2-5; size: .; D: TRBD2; V: TRBV20-1; CDR3: CSARVQGLVLETQYF; DNA: TGCAGTGCTAGAGTACAGGGACTAGTCTTAGAGACCCAGTACTTC
J: TRBJ1-1; size: many; D: .; V: TRBV5-1; CDR3: CASSPWKGMNTEAFF; DNA: TGCGCCAGCAGCCCATGGAAGGGTATGAACACTGAAGCTTTCTTT
J: TRBJ2-7; size: .; D: .; V: TRBV14; CDR3: CASSQGQRSYEQYF; DNA: TGTGCCAGCAGCCAAGGACAGCGTTCCTACGAGCAGTACTTC
J: TRBJ1-5; size: .; D: .; V: TRBV19; CDR3: CASSIAGSVGNQPQHF; DNA: TGTGCCAGTAGTATCGCGGGCTCTGTAGGGAATCAGCCCCAGCATTTT
J: TRBJ2-4; size: few; D: .; V: TRBV4-1; CDR3: CASSQGSFRQSWFQIQYF; DNA: TGCGCCAGCAGCCAAGGGTCCTTTCGCCAGAGTTGGTTTCAGATTCAGTACTTC
J: TRBJ2-7; size: few; D: TRBD2; V: TRBV20-1; CDR3: CSASRPSGRQYF; DNA: TGCAGTGCTAGCCGTCCTAGCGGGAGGCAGTACTTC
J: TRBJ2-7; size: few; D: TRBD1; V: TRBV10-3; CDR3: CAISGTGELNEQYF; DNA: TGTGCCATCAGTGGGACAGGGGAGTTGAACGAGCAGTACTTC
J: TRBJ2-7; size: .; D: .; V: TRBV18; CDR3: CASSPQENEQYF; DNA: TGTGCCAGCTCACCGCAAGAAAACGAGCAGTACTTC
J: TRBJ1-1; size: few; D: .; V: TRBV3-1; CDR3: CASSSFKDGGRRGMNTEAFF; DNA: TGTGCCAGCAGCTCATTTAAAGATGGGGGACGGCGGGGCATGAACACTGAAGCTTTCTTT
J: TRBJ1-2; size: .; D: TRBD1; V: TRBV7-2; CDR3: CASSPITQGANGYTF; DNA: TGTGCCAGCAGCCCAATAACGCAGGGGGCAAACGGCTACACCTTC
J: TRBJ2-3; size: few; D: TRBD2; V: TRBV9; CDR3: CASSTQTSGPDTQYF; DNA: TGTGCCAGCAGCACCCAGACTAGCGGTCCAGATACGCAGTATTTT
J: TRBJ1-3; size: .; D: .; V: TRBV20-1; CDR3: CSAEAQDSRNTIYF; DNA: TGCAGTGCTGAGGCTCAGGACAGTAGGAACACCATATATTTT
J: TRBJ2-7; size: .; D: TRBD1; V: TRBV28; CDR3: CASSRDRGLSEQYF; DNA: TGTGCCAGCAGCCGGGACAGGGGGCTCAGCGAGCAGTACTTC